These T cell receptor beta chains were read from a single sample in a study of blood T cell repertoires in COVID-19. The method was immunoSEQ multiplex PCR; TCRdb's version includes in-frame clones alone and lacks a portion of them. The repertoire has a few hundred thousand clones, 85% to 90% of them found once; the top ten carry about 6%. The sequenced sample consisted of peripheral blood. These receptors were taken from a woman in her forties or fifties with COVID-19, enrolled during active disease. Both conserved end residues are trimmed from each CDR3. The D gene is left open where the match is weak. For some rows the clone size is stated as once, few or many, or as a class when expanded; others skip it.

TRBV6-4 TRBD1 NA 13 ASSADRVDADTQY
TRBV7-6 NA NA 14 ASSSNPGLLNSPLH
TRBV6-2/TRBV6-3 TRBD2 once 16 ASSSDSTSGRLSYEQY
TRBV7-2 TRBD2 NA 12 ASSLGSGSYEQY
TRBV6-5 TRBD1 NA 13 AVAGDRVQPGELF
TRBV24-1 NA NA 10 ATSRLGSTQY
TRBV6-5 NA NA 13 ASSPPVGRAGGYT
TRBV5-4 TRBD2 NA 14 ASSLAGGGREETQY
TRBV4-2 NA NA 16 ASSQDQGTTLGTGELF
TRBV19 NA few 11 ASSILTAGPQH
TRBV19 NA NA 11 ASIGTLNQPQH
TRBV18 NA NA 14 ASSPPWASEGQPQH
TRBV5-1 TRBD2 NA 14 ASSFGGTSSHNEQF
TRBV23-1 NA NA 13 ASSQSGADNYGYT
TRBV7-9 NA NA 12 ASSPPTANNEQF
TRBV27 NA NA 17 ASSLPFGPPPREANVLT
TRBV18 TRBD2 NA 14 ASSPGTSGPQRKQF
TRBV24-1 NA NA 13 ATSVGSGYTDTQY
TRBV7-2 NA NA 13 ASSLREAGANVLT
TRBV15 TRBD2 NA 14 ATSRAIAGVNNEQF
TRBV6-2/TRBV6-3 TRBD1 NA 18 ASSFRAEWTGLRSNQPQH
TRBV27 TRBD1 NA 14 ASSSETGARNEKLF
TRBV5-1 TRBD1 NA 14 ASSSTGGISNTEAF
TRBV5-5 NA NA 12 ASLGVGGDYGYT
TRBV7-7 NA NA 13 ASSPGRSPYNEQF
TRBV11-3 TRBD1 NA 13 ASSTRDRGQREQF
TRBV5-6 TRBD1 NA 14 ASSPAGGIYNSPLH
TRBV30 NA NA 11 AWRPQGSRGYT
TRBV27 NA NA 11 ASSFIREGGYT